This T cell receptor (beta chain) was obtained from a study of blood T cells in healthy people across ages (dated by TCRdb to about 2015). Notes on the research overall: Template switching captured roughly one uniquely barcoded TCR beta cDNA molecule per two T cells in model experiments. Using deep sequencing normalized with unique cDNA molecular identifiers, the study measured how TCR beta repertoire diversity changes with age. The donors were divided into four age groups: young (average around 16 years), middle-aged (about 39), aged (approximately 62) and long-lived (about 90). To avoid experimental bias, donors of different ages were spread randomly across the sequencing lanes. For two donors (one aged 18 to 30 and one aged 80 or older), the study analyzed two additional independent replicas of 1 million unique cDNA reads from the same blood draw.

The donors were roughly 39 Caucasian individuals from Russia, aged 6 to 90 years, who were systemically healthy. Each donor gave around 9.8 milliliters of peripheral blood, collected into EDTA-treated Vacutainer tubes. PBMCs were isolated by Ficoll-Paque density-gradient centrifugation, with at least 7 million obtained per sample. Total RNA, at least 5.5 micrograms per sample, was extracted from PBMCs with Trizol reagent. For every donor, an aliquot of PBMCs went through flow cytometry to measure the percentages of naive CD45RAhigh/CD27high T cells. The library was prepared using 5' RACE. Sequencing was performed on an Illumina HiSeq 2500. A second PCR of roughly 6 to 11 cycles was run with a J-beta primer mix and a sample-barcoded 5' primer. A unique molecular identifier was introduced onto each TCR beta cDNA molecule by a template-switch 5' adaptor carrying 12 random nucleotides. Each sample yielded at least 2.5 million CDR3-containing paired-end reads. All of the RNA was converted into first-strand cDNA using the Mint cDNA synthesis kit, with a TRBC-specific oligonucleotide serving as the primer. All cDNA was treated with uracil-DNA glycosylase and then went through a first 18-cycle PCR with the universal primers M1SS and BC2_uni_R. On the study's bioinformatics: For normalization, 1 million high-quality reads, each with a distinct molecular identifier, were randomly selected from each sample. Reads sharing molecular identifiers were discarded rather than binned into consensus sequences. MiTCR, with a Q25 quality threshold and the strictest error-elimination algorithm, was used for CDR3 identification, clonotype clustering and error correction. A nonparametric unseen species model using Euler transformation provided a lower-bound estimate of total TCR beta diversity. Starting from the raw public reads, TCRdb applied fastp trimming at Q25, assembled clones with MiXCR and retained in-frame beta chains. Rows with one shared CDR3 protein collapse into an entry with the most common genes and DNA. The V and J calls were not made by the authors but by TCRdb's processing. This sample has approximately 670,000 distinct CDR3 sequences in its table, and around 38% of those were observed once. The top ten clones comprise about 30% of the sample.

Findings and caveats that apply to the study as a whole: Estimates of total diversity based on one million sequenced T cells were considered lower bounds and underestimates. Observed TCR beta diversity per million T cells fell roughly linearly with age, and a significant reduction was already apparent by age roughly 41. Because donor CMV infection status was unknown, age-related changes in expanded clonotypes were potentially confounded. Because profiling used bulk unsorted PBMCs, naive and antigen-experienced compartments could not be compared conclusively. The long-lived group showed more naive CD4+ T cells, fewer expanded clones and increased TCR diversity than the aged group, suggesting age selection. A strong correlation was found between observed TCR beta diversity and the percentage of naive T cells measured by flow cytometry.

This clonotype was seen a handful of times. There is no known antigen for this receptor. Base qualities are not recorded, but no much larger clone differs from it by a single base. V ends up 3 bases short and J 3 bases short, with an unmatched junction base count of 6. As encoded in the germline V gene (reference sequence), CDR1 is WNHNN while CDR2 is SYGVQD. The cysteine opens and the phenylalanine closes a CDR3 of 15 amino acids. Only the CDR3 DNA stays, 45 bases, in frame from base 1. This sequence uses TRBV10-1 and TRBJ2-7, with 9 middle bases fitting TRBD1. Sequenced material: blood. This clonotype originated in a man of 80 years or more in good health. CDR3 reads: CASSDPGTGYYEQYF. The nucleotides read TGCGCCAGCAGTGACCCGGGGACAGGGTACTACGAGCAGTACTTC.